Reported below is one TCR beta chain. The antigen is unknown. The data were taken from a study of T cells in Graves' hyperthyroidism and ophthalmopathy. Findings of the study overall: Stable hyperthyroidism and ophthalmopathy were separated using 13 V-J signatures. Blood also carried most thyroid clonotypes expanded above 0.001.

TCR beta CDR3 sequences were amplified from RNA transcripts. First-round RT-PCR targeting the TCR CDR3 was performed with the HTBI primer set. TCRdb ran MiXCR on the multiplex PCR reads and lists one entry per CDR3 protein. Of under 700,000 distinct CDR3 sequences in the sample, 35% to 55% were seen once. Trimming removed 3 bases at V and 8 bases at J, with 14 bases between. Germline assignment: CDR1 SGHRS and CDR2 YFSETQ. The CDR3 contains 14 residues. It was considered stable Graves' hyperthyroidism when ophthalmopathy did not progress within 18 months. The diagnostic basis comprised clinical symptoms, serum thyroxine and TRAb, thyroid ultrasound and orbital computed tomography.

The V gene is TRBV5-1, the J gene TRBJ1-4, with D perhaps TRBD1 (6 bases). The sequenced material came from peripheral blood or thyroid tissue (not recorded which). The TCR comes from a woman younger than 35 with Graves' hyperthyroidism. This CDR3 reads CASSWGAGPEKLFF. CDR3 nucleotides: TGCGCCAGCAGCTGGGGGGCAGGGCCCGAAAAACTGTTTTTT.